Each of the 7 T cell receptor beta chains below was sequenced from the same sample in a study of beta chain features in type 1 diabetes. Sequenced material consisted of expressed TCRB transcripts (all of the isolated RNA was reverse transcribed). Method: immunoSEQ multiplex PCR; TCRdb's copy keeps in-frame clones and lacks some. The sample yields hundreds of thousands of clones, about 16% seen once. The source material was naive CD4+ T cells from blood. The receptors here all came from a man between 18 and 29 years old in good health.

The chain combines TRBV19 with TRBJ2-5, with TRBD1 as a possible D gene (6 bases). Trimming took 5 bases from V and 4 from J, leaving 11 bases between them. CDR1 is LNHDA, CDR2 SQIVND, per germline (reference sequence). The CDR3 length is 13 residues. In DNA, the CDR3 is TGTGCCAGTAGTGCCTCGGACAGAGAGACCCAGTACTTC. Translation gives CASSASDRETQYF.

V and J are TRBV15 and TRBJ1-5; D unresolved. V dropped 0 bases and J dropped 2 bases, with 11 bases sitting between them. CDR1 is LNHNV, CDR2 YYDKDF, per germline (reference sequence). CDR3 length equals 16 residues. CDR3 loop: CATSRDGRQGNQPQHF. The CDR3 nucleotides read TGTGCCACCAGCAGAGATGGGAGGCAGGGCAATCAGCCCCAGCATTTT.

In its sample, this clone was seen a few times. The gene calls are TRBV9 and TRBJ2-1; D is possibly TRBD1 (5 bases). V lost 3 bases to trimming and J lost 4 bases, with 8 bases between them. Germline lookup yields CDR1 SGDLS and CDR2 YYNGEE. There are 13 residues in the CDR3. The CDR3 here is CASSEDSYNEQFF. In DNA form, the CDR3 reads TGTGCCAGCAGCGAAGACAGTTACAATGAGCAGTTCTTC.

CDR3 in amino acids: CACNLRGQGSQPQHF. The CDR3 nucleotides are TGTGCCTGCAACCTACGTGGACAGGGTAGCCAGCCCCAGCATTTT. This sequence joins TRBV30 and TRBJ1-5, with 8 bases lining up with TRBD1. This CDR3 spans 15 amino acids. Germline-derived CDR1 and CDR2 are GTSNPN and SVGIG (reference sequence). The J segment lost 7 bases and the V segment lost 6 bases, leaving 14 bases of the junction unmatched.

This clone occurred a few times. The V gene is TRBV6-5, the J gene TRBJ2-2; the match to TRBD2 covers 7 bases. CDR3 length: 16 amino acids. The V gene's germline CDR1 is MNHEY and CDR2 SVGAGI. The junction had 7 bases not matched to a gene; V was cut back by 2 bases and J by 4 bases. As DNA, the CDR3 is TGTGCCAGCAGTTACCAATGGCCGGGGGGCACCGGGGAGCTGTTTTTT. Amino acid sequence: CASSYQWPGGTGELFF.

The rearrangement uses TRBV6-5 and TRBJ2-7, with 8 bases aligning to TRBD2. V shed 0 bases and J 3 bases; nucleotides not matched to a gene: 4. Germline V gene data show CDR1 as MNHEY and CDR2 as SVGAGI. This CDR3 contains 15 residues. For the CDR3, the DNA is TGTGCCAGCAGTTACTCCCCGGGACTAGGCTACGAGCAGTACTTC. It specifies CASSYSPGLGYEQYF.

The chain combines TRBV30 with TRBJ2-1, with D possibly TRBD2 on 6 matching bases. From germline, CDR1 is GTSNPN and CDR2 SVGIG (reference sequence). The V end lost 4 bases, the J end lost 4 bases, and 20 bases lay between the germline ends. The CDR3 has 16 amino acids. CDR3 DNA sequence: TGTGCCTGGACTTTCCCGACTAGTAGGGGTTACAATGAGCAGTTCTTC. Its protein is CAWTFPTSRGYNEQFF. The full variable domain, in which reference TRBV30 and TRBJ2-1 provide the parts outside the CDR3, is SQTIHQWPATLVQPVGSPLSLECTVEGTSNPNLYWYRQAAGRGLQLLFYSVGIGQISSEVPQNLSASRPQDRQFILSSKKLLLSDSGFYLCAWTFPTSRGYNEQFFGPGTRLTVL.